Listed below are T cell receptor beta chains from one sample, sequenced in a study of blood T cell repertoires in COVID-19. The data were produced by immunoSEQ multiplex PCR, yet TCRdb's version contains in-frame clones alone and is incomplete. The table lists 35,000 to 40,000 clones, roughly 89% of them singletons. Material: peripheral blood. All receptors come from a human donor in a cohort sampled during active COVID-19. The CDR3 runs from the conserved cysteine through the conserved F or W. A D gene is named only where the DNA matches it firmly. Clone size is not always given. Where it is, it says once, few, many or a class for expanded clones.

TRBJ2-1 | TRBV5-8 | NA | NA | TGTGCCAGCAGCTTTCGACTCCGACCCTACAATGAGCAGTTCTTC | CASSFRLRPYNEQFF
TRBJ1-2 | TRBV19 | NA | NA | TGTGCCAGTAGTATAGGTTCCGGACGCACAACGGGATACACCTTC | CASSIGSGRTTGYTF
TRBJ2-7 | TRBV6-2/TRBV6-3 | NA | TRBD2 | TGTGCCAGCAGTTACGGGGGGGACTCCTACGAGCAGTACTTC | CASSYGGDSYEQYF
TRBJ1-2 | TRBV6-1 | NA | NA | TGTGCCAGCAGTGAAGCTCGGCTCGGTCGTATGAGGGGCTACACCTTC | CASSEARLGRMRGYTF
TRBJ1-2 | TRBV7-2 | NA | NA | TGTGCCAGCAGCCCCCGACATGCTGGCGGCTACACCTTC | CASSPRHAGGYTF
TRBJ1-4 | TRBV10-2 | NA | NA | TGCGCCAGCAGAGGTGGTGTGGCAGGCCAAAGTAATGAAAAACTGTTTTTT | CASRGGVAGQSNEKLFF
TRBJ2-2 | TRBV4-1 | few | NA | TGCGCCAGCAGCCAACCATGGTCGGGAACCGGGGAGCTGTTTTTT | CASSQPWSGTGELFF
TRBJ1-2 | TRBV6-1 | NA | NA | TGTGCCAGCAGTGAAACCCCCAGCGCTAACTATGGCTACACCTTC | CASSETPSANYGYTF
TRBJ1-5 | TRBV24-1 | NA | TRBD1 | TGTGCCACCAGTGATTTCGGGACAGCAAAAAATCAGCCCCAGCATTTT | CATSDFGTAKNQPQHF
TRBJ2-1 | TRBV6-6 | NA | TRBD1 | TGTGCCAGCAGTTACGGACAGGGCAAAGAGCAGTTCTTC | CASSYGQGKEQFF
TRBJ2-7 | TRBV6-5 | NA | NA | TGTGCCAGCGGCAGCGGGTCCCCGGCGGGCGAGCAGTACTTC | CASGSGSPAGEQYF
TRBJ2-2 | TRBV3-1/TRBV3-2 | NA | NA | TGTGCCAGCAGCCCTGGACTATTCCGGGAGCTGTTTTTT | CASSPGLFRELFF
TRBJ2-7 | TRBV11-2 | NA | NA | TGTGCCAGCAGCTTAGATACGGGAGACGAGCAGTACTTC | CASSLDTGDEQYF
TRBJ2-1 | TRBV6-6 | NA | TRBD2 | TGTGCCAGCAGCCGAGGGACTAGCGGGAGCTACTCCAATGAGCAGTTCTTC | CASSRGTSGSYSNEQFF
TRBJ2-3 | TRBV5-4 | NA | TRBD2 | TGTGCCAGCAGCTTCCTCCTAGCGGGAGGCCCTGACACAGATACGCAGTATTTT | CASSFLLAGGPDTDTQYF
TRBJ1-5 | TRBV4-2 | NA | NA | TGTGCCAGCAGCCAACCCGGGAGGGGTTTCGGGGCCCAGCATTTT | CASSQPGRGFGAQHF
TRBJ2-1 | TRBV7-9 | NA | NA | TGTGCCAGCAGCTTAGCCGGAAGGGGCCATGAGCAGTTCTTC | CASSLAGRGHEQFF
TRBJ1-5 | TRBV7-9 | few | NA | TGTGCCAGCAGCTTAGCGCACGGCAGGGGCAATCAGCCCCAGCATTTT | CASSLAHGRGNQPQHF
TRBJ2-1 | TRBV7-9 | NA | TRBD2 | TGTGCCAGCAGCCCACGATTAGCGGGACCGTACAATGAGCAGTTCTTC | CASSPRLAGPYNEQFF
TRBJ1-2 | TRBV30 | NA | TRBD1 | TGTGCCGGCTCCGACAGGGGAAACTATGGCTACACCTTC | CAGSDRGNYGYTF
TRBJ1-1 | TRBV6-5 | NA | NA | TGTGCCAGCAGCCGAGCTCGGACTGAAGCTTTCTTT | CASSRARTEAFF
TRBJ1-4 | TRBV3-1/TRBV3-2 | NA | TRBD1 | TGTGCCAGCAGCCCCGGGACAGGGGTTGTAAAACTGTTTTTT | CASSPGTGVVKLFF
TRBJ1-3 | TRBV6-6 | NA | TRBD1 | TGTGCCAGCACTCAACCCCTGGGGCAGGGGGCGCCGACCATATATTTT | CASTQPLGQGAPTIYF
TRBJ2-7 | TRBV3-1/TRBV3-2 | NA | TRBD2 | TGTGCCAGCAGCCAAGCGGGAGGGCCCTACGAGCAGTACTTC | CASSQAGGPYEQYF
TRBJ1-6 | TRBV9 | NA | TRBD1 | TGTGCCAGCAGCGCCCCTAAGGGGGCGTTTTCACCCCTCCACTTT | CASSAPKGAFSPLHF
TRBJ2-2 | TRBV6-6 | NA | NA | TGTGCCAGCAGTCAAGGGGCCGGGGAGCTGTTTTTT | CASSQGAGELFF
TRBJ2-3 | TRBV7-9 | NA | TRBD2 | TGTGCCAGCAGCCTGACTAGCGGGGGCACAGATACGCAGTATTTT | CASSLTSGGTDTQYF
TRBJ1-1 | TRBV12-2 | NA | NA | TGTGCAAGTCGCTTAGCGGCCCCCCCCTTTACAGGGGGCTGGACTGAAGCTTTCTTT | CASRLAAPPFTGGWTEAFF
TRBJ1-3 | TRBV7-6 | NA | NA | TGTGCCTTCCGAGCAGGAGGAAACACCATATATTTT | CAFRAGGNTIYF
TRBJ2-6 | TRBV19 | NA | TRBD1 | TGTGCCAGTAGTAAGGCACAGGGGGCATCTGGGGCCAACGTCCTGACTTTC | CASSKAQGASGANVLTF
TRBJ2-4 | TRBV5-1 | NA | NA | TGCGCCAGCAGTCTTTACAGGGACAAAAACATTCAGTACTTC | CASSLYRDKNIQYF
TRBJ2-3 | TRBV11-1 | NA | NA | TGTGCCAGCAGCTTAGGGGCGGGTAGCACAGATACGCAGTATTTT | CASSLGAGSTDTQYF
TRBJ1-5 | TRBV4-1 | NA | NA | TGCGCCAGCAGCCAATCTATAAATCAGCCCCAGCATTTT | CASSQSINQPQHF
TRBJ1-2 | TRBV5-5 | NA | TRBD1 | TGTGCCAGCAGCACGACAGGGGCGGCCTATGGCTACACCTTC | CASSTTGAAYGYTF
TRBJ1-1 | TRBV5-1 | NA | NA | TGCGCCAGCAGCTCCGGAGTGAACACTGAAGCTTTCTTT | CASSSGVNTEAFF
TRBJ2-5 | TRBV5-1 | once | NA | TGCGCCAGCAGCTTGGAAGGGCGGGCCCGTTTAACCCAGTACTTC | CASSLEGRARLTQYF
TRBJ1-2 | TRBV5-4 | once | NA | TGTGCCAGCAGCCCCGACAGGAACTATGGCTACACCTTC | CASSPDRNYGYTF
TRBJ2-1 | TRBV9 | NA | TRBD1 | TGTGCCAGCAGCCGCCCAGGGGGCGTCTACAATGAGCAGTTCTTC | CASSRPGGVYNEQFF
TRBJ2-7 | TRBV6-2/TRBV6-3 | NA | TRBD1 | TGTGCCAGCAGTTACTCTTTTTCACCGGGACAGCCACTTGACGAGCAGTACTTC | CASSYSFSPGQPLDEQYF
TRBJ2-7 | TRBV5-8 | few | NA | TGTGCCAGCAGCCCGTGGCAGGTGGAATCTTCCTACGAGCAGTACTTC | CASSPWQVESSYEQYF
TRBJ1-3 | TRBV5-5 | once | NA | TGTGCCAGCAGCTTGAGTGAGTTGGGGGCCTCTGGAAACACCATATATTTT | CASSLSELGASGNTIYF
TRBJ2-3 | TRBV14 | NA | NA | TGTGCCAGCAGCCTCCACAATTCGGCGGCAAATACGCAGTATTTT | CASSLHNSAANTQYF
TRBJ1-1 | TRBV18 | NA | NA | TGTGCCAGCTCACCTGTCGACTGGAACACTGAAGCTTTCTTT | CASSPVDWNTEAFF
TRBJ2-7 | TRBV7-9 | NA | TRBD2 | TGTGCCAGCAGCCGGTTATCTAGCGGGACTTACGAGCAGTACTTC | CASSRLSSGTYEQYF
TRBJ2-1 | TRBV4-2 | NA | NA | TGTGCCAGCAGCCGGGAGGGGGGACTCTCCTACAATGAGCAGTTCTTC | CASSREGGLSYNEQFF
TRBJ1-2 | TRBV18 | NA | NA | TGTGCCAGCTCCCCGGACTTTAACTATGGCTACACCTTC | CASSPDFNYGYTF
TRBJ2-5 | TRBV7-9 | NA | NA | TGTGCCAGCAGCGTACCAGGGACTCATGAGGGGGAGACCCAGTACTTC | CASSVPGTHEGETQYF